These 23 T cell receptor beta chains originate from one sample sequenced in a study of response to subunit inactivated influenza vaccine. From the RT-PCR reads, TCRdb called clonotypes with MiXCR, one entry per CDR3 protein. The table includes 550,000 to 800,000 distinct CDR3 sequences, more than 15% detected once. The specimen comprised PBMCs from blood, sampled 11 to 12 days after vaccination. Source of these receptors: a man in his fifties who received an inactivated influenza vaccine.

Details on this clonotype: Without the conserved terminal phenylalanine or tryptophan, this CDR3 likely stems from a read error. The chain employs TRBV6-2 or TRBV6-3 and TRBJ2-7; D is ambiguous. The germline V and J ends were trimmed by 2 bases and 4 bases, with 9 bases remaining between them. CDR1 is MNHEY, CDR2 SVGEGT, per germline. The CDR3 sequence is 13 residues long. This chain's CDR3 is CASSYRISYEQYN. CDR3 DNA: TGTGCCAGCAGTTACCGAATAAGTTACGAGCAGTACAAC.

J is TRBJ2-4 and V is TRBV14; TRBD1 agrees at 7 bases. This CDR3 contains 13 residues. V dropped 1 base and J dropped 6; count of bases not matched to a gene: 0. CDR1 is SGHDN, CDR2 FVKESK, per germline. The CDR3: CASSQGTGNIQYF. As DNA, the CDR3 is TGTGCCAGCAGCCAAGGGACAGGAAACATTCAGTACTTC.

The chain joins TRBV29-1 to TRBJ2-2, with D hard to call. CDR1 and CDR2 from the germline V gene are SQVTM and ANQGSEA. CDR3 size: 13 residues. Trimming left V 6 bases short and J 5 bases short, with 13 bases between. DNA for the CDR3: TGCAGCGTCGTGGCACTCAATACCGGGGAGCTGTTTTTT. As protein: CSVVALNTGELFF.

This clonotype has a count of ten or more. The gene calls are TRBV24-1 and TRBJ2-1; 10 nucleotides match TRBD2. Trimming removed 3 bases from V and 2 bases from J; junction bases left unmatched: 3. The germline CDR1 and CDR2 sequences are KGHDR and SFDVKD. This CDR3 has 16 residues. The CDR3 DNA reads as TGTGCCACCAGTGATCGTACTAGCGGGACCTACAATGAGCAGTTCTTC. Encoded protein: CATSDRTSGTYNEQFF.

The V and J genes are TRBV12-3 or TRBV12-4 and TRBJ2-6, with 9 bases matching TRBD1. The CDR3 totals 17 residues. J lost 0 bases, V lost 6 bases, and 6 bases had no gene match. CDR3: CASRGRQGVSGANVLTF. The DNA for the CDR3 is TGTGCCAGCAGGGGACGACAGGGGGTCTCTGGGGCCAACGTCCTGACTTTC.

This clonotype showed up just a few times. The chain couples TRBV6-2 or TRBV6-3 to TRBJ2-5; 8 bases fit TRBD1. The V gene's germline CDR1 is MNHEY and CDR2 SVGEGT. Trimming at V came to 2 bases and at J to 4 bases, leaving 9 bases not matched to a gene. This CDR3 region has 16 residues. The CDR3 sequence is CASSYGTGLRGETQYF. CDR3 bases: TGTGCCAGCAGTTACGGGACAGGTTTGAGGGGAGAGACCCAGTACTTC.

This clonotype appeared a few times. This rearrangement joins TRBV4-2 to TRBJ1-1; 9 bases are a match to TRBD1. The CDR3 length is 14 residues. With 2 bases clipped from V and 5 bases from J, the junction kept 3 bases outside the gene matches. The germline V gene encodes CDR1 LGHNA and CDR2 YNFKEQ. CDR3 in DNA: TGTGCCAGCAGCCAATCCGGACAGGGGACTGAAGCTTTCTTT. It translates to CASSQSGQGTEAFF.

The chain recombines TRBV4-3 with TRBJ2-1, with 14 bases aligning to TRBD2. Germline V lookup: CDR1 LGHNA, CDR2 YSLEER. There are 16 residues in the CDR3. J was trimmed by 10 bases and V by 3 bases; bases with no gene match: 8. CDR3 sequence: CASSQGTSGSLWEQFF. The DNA for the CDR3 is TGCGCCAGCAGCCAGGGGACTAGCGGGAGTTTGTGGGAGCAGTTCTTC.

A few counts support this clonotype. This chain joins TRBV12-3 or TRBV12-4 and TRBJ2-7; 7 bases align to TRBD2. The ends lost 3 bases at V and 4 bases at J; junction bases unmatched: 6. The CDR3 is 14 amino acids. CDR3 DNA: TGTGCCAGCAGTTTGGGCGGGAGTCGGTACGAGCAGTACTTC. This codes for CASSLGGSRYEQYF.

This clonotype was detected only a few times. The V call is TRBV5-5, the J call TRBJ2-7; tentatively, D is TRBD2 (5 bases). V lost 1 base and J 0 bases, leaving 8 bases between the germline ends. Germline CDR1 and CDR2: SGHKS and YYEKEE (reference sequence). This CDR3 region has 14 residues. The CDR3 region is CASSLILDSYEQYF. The CDR3, as DNA: TGTGCCAGCAGCTTGATACTAGACTCCTACGAGCAGTACTTC.

This clonotype was seen a few times. The chain combines TRBV6-2 or TRBV6-3 with TRBJ1-2; no reliable D call. This CDR3 is built from 12 residues. Looked up from germline, CDR1 is MNHEY and CDR2 is SVGEGT. V was pared by 2 bases and J by 3 bases, with 4 bases between. The CDR3 spells CASSYTDYGYTF. The CDR3 nucleotides are TGTGCCAGCAGTTACACCGACTATGGCTACACCTTC.

The V gene is TRBV2, the J gene TRBJ1-2; 9 positions agree with TRBD1. Germline lookup yields CDR1 SNHLY and CDR2 FYNNEI. Trimming removed 4 bases from V and 1 base from J; junction bases left unmatched: 1. The CDR3 runs to 14 residues. CDR3 in DNA: TGTGCCAGCAGTGGACAGGGGGTTAACTATGGCTACACCTTC. Translated: CASSGQGVNYGYTF.

At least ten counts were recorded for this clonotype. This chain uses TRBV5-1 with TRBJ1-2; D gene uncertain. Per the germline V gene, CDR1 is SGHRS and CDR2 is YFSETQ. CDR3 length: 13 residues. Trimming cost V 0 bases and J 2 bases, with 5 bases left between them. This CDR3 reads CASSLETNYGYTF. CDR3 in DNA: TGCGCCAGCAGCTTGGAGACAAACTATGGCTACACCTTC.

This clonotype was picked up many times. The chain links TRBV6-1 to TRBJ2-1, with D uncertain. The V end lost 6 bases, the J end lost 4 bases, and 16 bases lay between the germline ends. Per the germline V gene, CDR1 is MNHNS and CDR2 is SASEGT. The CDR3 sequence is 15 residues long. The CDR3 DNA reads TGTGCCAGCAGGCCCGACACTATCCTTTACAATGAGCAGTTCTTC. Translation gives CASRPDTILYNEQFF.

CDR3 sequence: CASSEVGLDGYTF. Written as DNA, the CDR3 is TGCGCCAGCAGTGAAGTGGGGCTGGATGGCTACACCTTC. This sequence joins TRBV10-2 and TRBJ1-2; the D gene is possibly TRBD1 (5 bases). The V gene's germline CDR1 is WSHSY and CDR2 SAAADI. Trimming took off 3 bases at V and 6 bases at J, with 11 bases between the two ends. This CDR3 is built from 13 residues.

This clonotype was counted a few times. The chain carries TRBV20-1 and TRBJ2-3; the D gene could be TRBD1 or TRBD2 (6 bases each). The CDR3 consists of 12 residues. The germline V and J ends were trimmed by 6 bases and 5 bases, with 12 bases remaining between them. Germline V CDR1 and CDR2: DFQATT, SNEGSKA (reference sequence). The CDR3 loop is CSALGGRDTQYF. CDR3 nucleotide sequence: TGCAGTGCCCTTGGGGGGCGAGATACGCAGTATTTT.

V gene TRBV6-1 combines with J gene TRBJ1-5; D unresolved. Germline V gene lookup returns CDR1 MNHNS and CDR2 SASEGT. Trimming cost V 2 bases and J 1 base, with 6 bases left between them. This CDR3 spans 14 amino acids. The CDR3 nucleotides read TGTGCCAGCAGTGAATACGGGAGCAATCAGCCCCAGCATTTT. Its translation: CASSEYGSNQPQHF.

Only a few counts were recorded for this clonotype. The chain couples TRBV7-8 to TRBJ1-1; D is possibly TRBD1 (5 bases). The length of the CDR3 is 14 residues. Trimming stripped 7 bases from V and 4 bases from J, with 16 bases between. CDR1 is SGHVS, CDR2 FQNEAQ, per germline. Written as DNA, the CDR3 is TGTGCCAGCACCACAGGTCTGATCGGCACTGAAGCTTTCTTT. Translation: CASTTGLIGTEAFF.

In this sample, this clonotype turned up a few times. The gene calls are TRBV6-5 and TRBJ1-1; 8 bases map to TRBD1. CDR3 size: 14 residues. J lost 6 bases, V lost 4 bases, and 7 bases had no gene match. CDR1 is MNHEY and CDR2 is SVGAGI in the germline V gene. The CDR3 region is CASSSTTGAAEAFF. In DNA, the CDR3 is TGTGCCAGCAGTTCGACGACAGGGGCCGCTGAAGCTTTCTTT.

This clonotype was seen a few times. The rearrangement uses TRBV3-1 and TRBJ2-7; 7 bases agree with TRBD1. With 7 bases clipped from V and 4 bases from J, the junction kept 13 bases outside the gene matches. Germline CDR1 and CDR2: LGHDT and YNNKEL (reference sequence). The CDR3 has 15 residues. The CDR3 bases are TGTGCCAGCACCTCCCACAGACAGGGACGATACGAGCAGTACTTC. This sequence encodes CASTSHRQGRYEQYF.

This chain joins TRBV4-3 and TRBJ2-3; D is uncertain. Germline V lookup: CDR1 LGHNA, CDR2 YSLEER. This CDR3 is built from 15 residues. The V and J ends lost 3 bases and 6 bases respectively, with 16 bases between them. Here the CDR3 reads CASSQLGNHVDTQYF. As DNA, the CDR3 is TGCGCCAGCAGCCAGCTTGGGAACCACGTGGATACGCAGTATTTT.

CDR3 coding DNA: TGCAGTGCTAGTCTGGCAGGCCCACTCGAGGAGCAGTACTTC. Its protein product is CSASLAGPLEEQYF. The chain couples TRBV20-1 to TRBJ2-7; D gene uncertain. CDR3 size: 14 residues. Germline CDR1 reads DFQATT; CDR2 reads SNEGSKA (reference sequence). V was shortened by 3 bases and J by 7 bases, with 19 bases between the two germline ends.

The V call is TRBV12-3 or TRBV12-4, the J call TRBJ1-4; TRBD1 is a possible D gene (6 bases). The length of the CDR3 is 15 residues. Between the trimmed V and J ends, which lost 6 bases and 0 bases, there was a span of 11 bases. CDR3 DNA: TGTGCCAGCAGCAGACAGGCTGCAACTAATGAAAAACTGTTTTTT. Residues: CASSRQAATNEKLFF.